Below, one T cell receptor beta chain is given with its context. Its matching antigen is unknown. Profiled with immunoSEQ multiplex PCR; TCRdb holds only in-frame clones, not every one. The table records roughly 120,000 clones, 80% of them present only once. This entry belongs to a study of a mutant IDH1 vaccine in newly diagnosed glioma. On the study more broadly: During weeks 1, 3, 5, 7, 11, 15, 19 and 23, patients received eight vaccinations. Vaccine dosing followed radiotherapy by 4-6 weeks, or accompanied temozolomide cycles. Previous care, which was radiotherapy, temozolomide, or both, most often involved both. Whole-study results and caveats: Among all patients, vaccine-induced immune responses occurred in 80% to 95%.

Time point described: week 11, during vaccination. Every vaccination contained 300 ug of the mutant IDH1 20-mer peptide and was paired with topical imiquimod. The germline V gene encodes CDR1 SGDLS and CDR2 YYNGEE. CDR3 length: 19 residues. The junction had 15 bases not matched to a gene; V was cut back by 4 bases and J by 4 bases. The sequence came from a man aged 35-49 years with glioma. This specimen was PBMCs, taken from a glioma patient whose treatment included an IDH1 peptide vaccine. The genes are TRBV9 and TRBJ2-2; TRBD2 aligns across 11 bases. The DNA for the CDR3 is TGTGCCAGCAGCCTCCATTCTGCGGCTACTAGCGGGAGCACCGGGGAGCTGTTTTTT. Its translation is CASSLHSAATSGSTGELFF.